The rows below give T cell receptor beta chains drawn from one sample of a study of brain T cells in children with intractable seizures. Assay used: immunoSEQ multiplex PCR; TCRdb lists only in-frame clones, some missing. This sample yields approximately 60,000 clones, of which roughly 95% are seen a single time; 0.35% to 0.4% belongs to the top ten. The material sequenced was peripheral blood, taken at surgery. Source of these receptors: a boy less than two years old with focal cortical dysplasia and intractable seizures. Each CDR3 is given with its conserved first and last residue. The order of the fields is V gene, clone size, D gene, J gene, CDR3 protein, CDR3 DNA. The D gene is left open where the match is weak. Size values are once, few and many counts, or a class for expanded clones, and some rows have none.

V gene: TRBV27
clone size: NA
D gene: NA
J gene: TRBJ2-7
CDR3 protein: CASSFKTGVNYEQYF
CDR3 DNA: TGTGCCAGCAGTTTTAAGACAGGAGTAAACTACGAGCAGTACTTC

V gene: TRBV12-3/TRBV12-4
clone size: NA
D gene: TRBD2
J gene: TRBJ2-3
CDR3 protein: CASSSTSGSTQYF
CDR3 DNA: TGTGCCAGCAGTTCTACTAGCGGGAGCACGCAGTATTTT

V gene: TRBV10-3
clone size: NA
D gene: TRBD1
J gene: TRBJ1-2
CDR3 protein: CAISEPNRDRAYGYTF
CDR3 DNA: TGTGCCATCAGTGAGCCCAACCGAGACAGGGCGTATGGCTACACCTTC

V gene: TRBV24-1
clone size: NA
D gene: TRBD2
J gene: TRBJ2-5
CDR3 protein: CATSDHMKKTSLETQYF
CDR3 DNA: TGTGCCACCAGTGACCATATGAAGAAGACTAGCTTGGAGACCCAGTACTTC

V gene: TRBV19
clone size: NA
D gene: NA
J gene: TRBJ2-2
CDR3 protein: CASSISTGELFF
CDR3 DNA: TGTGCCAGTAGTATATCAACCGGGGAGCTGTTTTTT

V gene: TRBV7-6
clone size: NA
D gene: NA
J gene: TRBJ1-2
CDR3 protein: CASSLALRGNDGYTF
CDR3 DNA: TGTGCCAGCAGCTTAGCCTTACGAGGGAATGACGGCTACACCTTC

V gene: TRBV6-5
clone size: NA
D gene: TRBD1
J gene: TRBJ1-5
CDR3 protein: CASSRDRVEPQHF
CDR3 DNA: TGTGCCAGCAGCCGTGACAGGGTAGAGCCCCAGCATTTT

V gene: TRBV5-4
clone size: NA
D gene: TRBD1
J gene: TRBJ2-2
CDR3 protein: CASSLAGGTGELFF
CDR3 DNA: TGTGCCAGCAGCTTGGCAGGGGGCACCGGGGAGCTGTTTTTT

V gene: TRBV25-1
clone size: few
D gene: NA
J gene: TRBJ2-7
CDR3 protein: CASSEYYEQYF
CDR3 DNA: TGTGCCAGCAGTGAATATTACGAGCAGTACTTC

V gene: TRBV7-9
clone size: NA
D gene: NA
J gene: TRBJ2-7
CDR3 protein: CASSLNRDPTPYEQYF
CDR3 DNA: TGTGCCAGCAGCTTAAACCGGGACCCGACGCCCTACGAGCAGTACTTC

V gene: TRBV25-1
clone size: NA
D gene: TRBD1
J gene: TRBJ2-3
CDR3 protein: CASSVQGSTDTQYF
CDR3 DNA: TGTGCCAGCAGTGTACAGGGGTCCACAGATACGCAGTATTTT

V gene: TRBV25-1
clone size: NA
D gene: NA
J gene: TRBJ1-2
CDR3 protein: CASSESGGGTSYGYTF
CDR3 DNA: TGTGCCAGCAGTGAATCCGGGGGGGGAACCTCCTATGGCTACACCTTC

V gene: TRBV5-5
clone size: NA
D gene: NA
J gene: TRBJ2-7
CDR3 protein: CASSLRWGYEQYF
CDR3 DNA: TGTGCCAGCAGCTTGAGGTGGGGCTACGAGCAGTACTTC

V gene: TRBV6-5
clone size: once
D gene: NA
J gene: TRBJ2-5
CDR3 protein: CASAFQETQYF
CDR3 DNA: TGTGCCAGCGCCTTCCAAGAGACCCAGTACTTC

V gene: TRBV6-6
clone size: NA
D gene: TRBD1
J gene: TRBJ2-7
CDR3 protein: CASSWTGGYEQYF
CDR3 DNA: TGTGCCAGCAGTTGGACAGGGGGCTACGAGCAGTACTTC

V gene: TRBV11-2
clone size: NA
D gene: TRBD1
J gene: TRBJ2-7
CDR3 protein: CASSLVGTGGDYEQYF
CDR3 DNA: TGTGCCAGCAGCTTAGTTGGGACAGGGGGAGACTACGAGCAGTACTTC

V gene: TRBV7-9
clone size: NA
D gene: NA
J gene: TRBJ2-3
CDR3 protein: CASSTLSTDTQYF
CDR3 DNA: TGTGCCAGCAGCACCCTATCGACGGATACGCAGTATTTT

V gene: TRBV7-2
clone size: NA
D gene: NA
J gene: TRBJ2-3
CDR3 protein: CASSIVSGDTQYF
CDR3 DNA: TGTGCCAGCAGTATCGTATCGGGAGATACGCAGTATTTT

V gene: TRBV19
clone size: NA
D gene: NA
J gene: TRBJ2-7
CDR3 protein: CASGPGITYEQYF
CDR3 DNA: TGTGCCAGTGGACCGGGCATTACCTACGAGCAGTACTTC

V gene: TRBV29-1
clone size: NA
D gene: TRBD1
J gene: TRBJ2-3
CDR3 protein: CSVEEGRQGVDTQYF
CDR3 DNA: TGCAGCGTTGAAGAGGGTAGGCAGGGGGTAGATACGCAGTATTTT

V gene: TRBV5-4
clone size: NA
D gene: NA
J gene: TRBJ2-2
CDR3 protein: CASSKGAQGTGELFF
CDR3 DNA: TGTGCCAGCAGCAAGGGAGCGCAGGGCACCGGGGAGCTGTTTTTT

V gene: TRBV2
clone size: NA
D gene: TRBD1
J gene: TRBJ2-5
CDR3 protein: CASSEDRGPPGSTQYF
CDR3 DNA: TGTGCCAGCAGTGAAGACAGGGGCCCTCCGGGTTCGACCCAGTACTTC

V gene: TRBV4-1
clone size: NA
D gene: NA
J gene: TRBJ2-7
CDR3 protein: CASSANAIGTYEQYF
CDR3 DNA: TGCGCCAGCAGCGCAAACGCCATTGGCACCTACGAGCAGTACTTC

V gene: TRBV27
clone size: NA
D gene: NA
J gene: TRBJ2-1
CDR3 protein: CASSRQVADEQFF
CDR3 DNA: TGTGCCAGCAGTCGGCAAGTTGCGGATGAGCAGTTCTTC

V gene: TRBV25-1
clone size: NA
D gene: NA
J gene: TRBJ1-1
CDR3 protein: CASSEFAGGAFF
CDR3 DNA: TGTGCCAGCAGTGAATTTGCGGGGGGGGCTTTCTTT

V gene: TRBV10-2
clone size: NA
D gene: TRBD1
J gene: TRBJ1-2
CDR3 protein: CASSETVDRAGNGYTF
CDR3 DNA: TGCGCCAGCAGTGAGACAGTGGACAGGGCGGGGAATGGCTACACCTTC

V gene: TRBV20-1
clone size: NA
D gene: NA
J gene: TRBJ1-2
CDR3 protein: CSARMGYGYTF
CDR3 DNA: TGCAGTGCTAGAATGGGATATGGCTACACCTTC

V gene: TRBV4-2
clone size: NA
D gene: NA
J gene: TRBJ1-5
CDR3 protein: CASSRERDQPQHF
CDR3 DNA: TGTGCCAGCAGCCGGGAAAGGGATCAGCCCCAGCATTTT

V gene: TRBV7-8
clone size: NA
D gene: NA
J gene: TRBJ1-2
CDR3 protein: CASSAGNYGYTF
CDR3 DNA: TGTGCCAGCTCCGCAGGGAACTATGGCTACACCTTC

V gene: TRBV6-5
clone size: NA
D gene: NA
J gene: TRBJ1-5
CDR3 protein: CASSLQGAPGQPQHF
CDR3 DNA: TGTGCCAGCAGTTTACAAGGGGCTCCGGGTCAGCCCCAGCATTTT

V gene: TRBV6-1
clone size: NA
D gene: NA
J gene: TRBJ2-3
CDR3 protein: CASSEDPPVAPDTQYF
CDR3 DNA: TGTGCCAGCAGTGAAGACCCCCCAGTAGCTCCAGATACGCAGTATTTT

V gene: TRBV5-1
clone size: NA
D gene: TRBD1
J gene: TRBJ1-1
CDR3 protein: CASSPYGTGFYAEAFF
CDR3 DNA: TGCGCCAGCAGCCCATATGGGACAGGGTTTTACGCTGAAGCTTTCTTT

V gene: TRBV5-1
clone size: NA
D gene: NA
J gene: TRBJ2-1
CDR3 protein: CASKLGHRENNEQFF
CDR3 DNA: TGCGCCAGCAAATTGGGACACCGGGAAAACAATGAGCAGTTCTTC

V gene: TRBV7-5
clone size: NA
D gene: NA
J gene: TRBJ1-6
CDR3 protein: CVRSLGNRGLGHSPLHF
CDR3 DNA: TGTGTCAGAAGCTTAGGAAACAGGGGATTAGGGCATTCACCCCTCCACTTT

V gene: TRBV3-1/TRBV3-2
clone size: NA
D gene: NA
J gene: TRBJ1-6
CDR3 protein: CASSQGQALHF
CDR3 DNA: TGTGCCAGCAGCCAAGGACAGGCCCTCCACTTT

V gene: TRBV5-1
clone size: NA
D gene: NA
J gene: TRBJ1-1
CDR3 protein: CASSLGQTVADEAFF
CDR3 DNA: TGCGCCAGCAGCTTAGGACAGACCGTTGCCGATGAAGCTTTCTTT

V gene: TRBV9
clone size: NA
D gene: NA
J gene: TRBJ1-1
CDR3 protein: CASSRGGNTEAFF
CDR3 DNA: TGTGCCAGCAGCCGAGGAGGGAACACTGAAGCTTTCTTT